A single sample is the source of the 26 T cell receptor beta chains below, sequenced in a study of cytomegalovirus exposure and HLA in healthy donors. TCRdb's copy holds only in-frame clones and misses some; the assay was immunoSEQ multiplex PCR. The data show about 120,000 clones, 70% to 90% seen once. Specimen: PBMCs. Receptor source: a woman in her 30s in good health and CMV-seropositive.

The J gene is TRBJ1-1, the V gene TRBV6-1; 8 positions match TRBD1. This CDR3 region has 13 residues. Trimming took 8 bases from V and 4 from J; bases not matched to a gene: 6. Per germline, CDR1 MNHNS and CDR2 SASEGT. CDR3 sequence: CASGRTGRTEAFF. As DNA, the CDR3 is TGTGCCAGCGGTAGGACAGGGCGCACTGAAGCTTTCTTT.

The rearrangement uses TRBV2 and TRBJ2-5, with TRBD2 identical over 7 bases. Germline CDR1 SNHLY, CDR2 FYNNEI. This CDR3 is built from 15 residues. Losses at the gene ends were 4 bases for V and 7 bases for J; bases not matched to a gene: 12. The DNA of the CDR3 is TGTGCCAGCAGTGCCCCGGGACTACCAGTTGGGACCCAGTACTTC. This translates into CASSAPGLPVGTQYF.

This sequence joins TRBV6-4 and TRBJ2-7; 7 positions agree with TRBD1. Germline values: CDR1 MRHNA, CDR2 SNTAGT. With 3 bases clipped from V and 3 bases from J, the junction kept 2 bases outside the gene matches. The CDR3 has 13 residues. The CDR3: CASSEQGSYEQYF. The CDR3 nucleotides are TGTGCCAGCAGTGAACAGGGGAGCTACGAGCAGTACTTC.

The chain links TRBV6-1 to TRBJ1-3; TRBD1 matches at 7 bases. Looked up from germline, CDR1 is MNHNS and CDR2 is SASEGT. J gave up 0 bases and V 6 bases, and 5 bases lay outside the gene matches. This CDR3 is 15 amino acids long. The CDR3 reads CASSADRASGNTIYF. Written as DNA, the CDR3 is TGTGCCAGCAGCGCCGACAGGGCCTCTGGAAACACCATATATTTT.

This clone was counted only a few times. The V call is TRBV7-2, the J call TRBJ1-5; TRBD1 might be the D (5 bases). The germline V gene encodes CDR1 SGHTA and CDR2 FQGNSA. The V end was cut by 5 bases, the J end by 1 base, with 12 bases between. CDR3 length equals 15 residues. The CDR3 DNA sequence: TGTGCCAGCAGCCCCGGGGGGTCAAGCAATCAGCCCCAGCATTTT. Its protein is CASSPGGSSNQPQHF.

The chain joins TRBV6-5 to TRBJ2-5, with D perhaps TRBD2 (5 bases). V was clipped by 5 bases and J by 2 bases, with 15 bases between them. In germline, CDR1 is MNHEY, CDR2 SVGAGI. CDR3 length: 15 residues. CDR3 protein: CASSPGVARQETQYF. CDR3 bases: TGTGCCAGCAGTCCCGGGGTGGCGAGACAAGAGACCCAGTACTTC.

This clone was counted a single time. CDR3 in amino acids: CASSLSLAGEETQYF. The CDR3 bases are TGCGCCAGCAGCTTGTCTTTAGCGGGAGAAGAGACCCAGTACTTC. The chain recombines TRBV5-1 with TRBJ2-5, with 9 bases fitting TRBD2. Germline V gene data show CDR1 as SGHRS and CDR2 as YFSETQ. V gave up 1 base and J gave up 3 bases; unmatched junction bases: 4. The length of the CDR3 is 15 residues.

The genes are TRBV7-9 and TRBJ2-7, with 14 nucleotides matching TRBD2. The CDR3 consists of 17 residues. V dropped 5 bases and J dropped 2; count of bases not matched to a gene: 8. Germline V CDR1 and CDR2: SEHNR, FQNEAQ (reference sequence). CDR3 bases: TGTGCCAGCAGCCCGAACTTGGGACTAGCGGGGGCCTACGAGCAGTACTTC. It is translated as CASSPNLGLAGAYEQYF.

The chain combines TRBV12-5 with TRBJ1-1; 7 bases map to TRBD1. V trimming: 2 bases; J trimming: 5 bases; junction bases outside the gene matches: 2. Germline V gene data show CDR1 as LGHNT and CDR2 as FRNRAP. CDR3 size: 13 residues. The DNA for the CDR3 is TGTGCTAGTGGTTTGTACAGGGGTACTGAAGCTTTCTTT. Its translation: CASGLYRGTEAFF.

The chain has TRBV15 and TRBJ1-4; TRBD1 aligns across 7 bases. CDR1 and CDR2 from the germline V gene are LNHNV and YYDKDF (reference sequence). V shed 6 bases and J 2 bases; nucleotides not matched to a gene: 6. The CDR3 length is 15 residues. The CDR3 DNA is TGTGCCACCAGGGACCTGGGACAGACTAATGAAAAACTGTTTTTT. This sequence encodes CATRDLGQTNEKLFF. The full variable domain, its missing parts supplied by reference TRBV15 and TRBJ1-4, is DAMVIQNPRYQVTQFGKPVTLSCSQTLNHNVMYWYQQKSSQAPKLLFHYYDKDFNNEADTPDNFQSRRPNTSFCFLDIRSPGLGDTAMYLCATRDLGQTNEKLFFGSGTQLSVL.

This chain uses TRBV4-2 with TRBJ2-7; 7 bases line up with TRBD1. Germline CDR1 reads LGHNA; CDR2 reads YNFKEQ. This CDR3 is built from 14 residues. J gave up 4 bases and V 2 bases, and 5 bases lay outside the gene matches. The CDR3 nucleotides are TGTGCCAGCAGCCAACAACAGGGGAGTTACGAGCAGTACTTC. It specifies CASSQQQGSYEQYF.

The chain links TRBV5-4 to TRBJ2-2, with TRBD2 identical over 7 bases. This CDR3 comprises 16 residues. CDR1 SGHNT and CDR2 YYREEE come from the germline V gene (reference sequence). The ends lost 5 bases at V and 0 bases at J; junction bases unmatched: 7. DNA for the CDR3: TGTGCCAGCAGTTTTAGCGGGCCAGCGAACACCGGGGAGCTGTTTTTT. Protein: CASSFSGPANTGELFF.

The gene calls are TRBV13 and TRBJ2-2; 9 positions match TRBD1. Germline trimming cut 4 bases from V and 7 bases from J; bases unmatched to any gene: 4. The CDR3 has 14 amino acids. In germline, CDR1 is PRHDT, CDR2 FYEKMQ (reference sequence). CDR3 in amino acids: CASSWTGAGGELFF. CDR3 in DNA: TGTGCCAGCAGCTGGACAGGGGCGGGCGGGGAGCTGTTTTTT.

There are a few counts of this clone. The rearrangement uses TRBV7-2 and TRBJ1-2; maybe TRBD1 (5 bases). Germline V gene lookup returns CDR1 SGHTA and CDR2 FQGNSA. Between the trimmed V and J ends, which lost 7 bases and 8 bases, there was a span of 20 bases. This CDR3 has 14 residues. The CDR3 spells CASTYEVGRGGYTF. The CDR3 nucleotides read TGTGCCAGCACCTATGAAGTGGGGCGGGGCGGCTACACCTTC.

The chain carries TRBV4-3 and TRBJ2-7; possibly TRBD2 for D (6 bases). The germline V gene has CDR1 LGHNA and CDR2 YSLEER. V was shortened by 0 bases and J by 1 base, with 16 bases between the two germline ends. The CDR3 is 17 amino acids. Here the CDR3 reads CASSQDVGGVASYEQYF. CDR3 nucleotide sequence: TGCGCCAGCAGCCAAGATGTGGGGGGAGTAGCATCCTACGAGCAGTACTTC.

The chain has TRBV2 and TRBJ1-4; D is perhaps TRBD1 (5 bases). V was pared by 1 base and J by 8 bases, with 11 bases between. This CDR3 comprises 14 residues. Looked up from germline, CDR1 is SNHLY and CDR2 is FYNNEI. CDR3 sequence (DNA): TGTGCCAGCAGTGAAGAGGCAGGGATCGAAAAACTGTTTTTT. This encodes CASSEEAGIEKLFF.

The chain combines TRBV7-7 with TRBJ2-5, with 10 bases matching TRBD2. The CDR3 runs to 15 residues. CDR1 and CDR2 (germline): SSHAT, FNYEAQ (reference sequence). Losses at the gene ends were 5 bases for V and 5 bases for J; bases not matched to a gene: 8. CDR3: CASSPLAGVGETQYF. The CDR3 DNA reads as TGTGCCAGCAGCCCGCTAGCGGGAGTGGGGGAGACCCAGTACTTC.

The V gene is TRBV4-1, the J gene TRBJ1-5; TRBD1 is a possible D gene (5 bases). This CDR3 is 14 amino acids long. From germline, CDR1 is MGHRA and CDR2 YSYEKL. Trimming took 3 bases from V and 6 from J, leaving 12 bases between them. CDR3 in DNA: TGCGCCAGCAGCCACCGACAGCTAAGTCAGCCCCAGCATTTT. Translating gives CASSHRQLSQPQHF.

The rearrangement links TRBV10-3 to TRBJ2-7; no clear D. Germline CDR1 reads ENHRY; CDR2 reads SYGVKD. V shed 5 bases and J shed 2 bases, with 16 bases lying between them. This CDR3 has 15 amino acids. Written as DNA, the CDR3 is TGTGCCATCAGTCCTCCCCGAAAAGCGCCCTACGAGCAGTACTTC. Translated, it gives CAISPPRKAPYEQYF.

The V call is TRBV4-2, the J call TRBJ2-1; D is possibly TRBD1 (6 bases). V was shortened by 3 bases and J by 7 bases, with 16 bases between the two germline ends. Germline lookup yields CDR1 LGHNA and CDR2 YNFKEQ. This CDR3 is 15 amino acids long. CDR3 nucleotides: TGTGCCAGCAGCCAGGCCGGACAGCTTGGAAATGAGCAGTTCTTC. It yields the protein CASSQAGQLGNEQFF.

This rearrangement joins TRBV30 to TRBJ2-7; 8 nucleotides align to TRBD2. Germline loops: CDR1 GTSNPN, CDR2 SVGIG (reference sequence). CDR3 size: 15 residues. The ends lost 5 bases at V and 0 bases at J; junction bases unmatched: 9. CDR3 protein: CAWDGRGGSSYEQYF. CDR3 nucleotide sequence: TGTGCCTGGGACGGTCGGGGGGGGAGCTCCTACGAGCAGTACTTC.

The V and J genes are TRBV7-9 and TRBJ1-2; D unresolved. The CDR3 consists of 14 residues. The V and J ends lost 5 bases and 7 bases respectively, with 17 bases between them. Germline CDR1 SEHNR, CDR2 FQNEAQ (reference sequence). Written as DNA, the CDR3 is TGTGCCAGCAGCCCCACCACGGGTCTGGGTGGCTACACCTTC. This sequence encodes CASSPTTGLGGYTF.

This clone has only a few counts. The chain links TRBV5-1 to TRBJ2-5; 7 bases line up with TRBD2. V lost 0 bases and J lost 5; bases outside the gene matches: 4. This CDR3 region has 14 residues. The germline V gene has CDR1 SGHRS and CDR2 YFSETQ. CDR3 coding DNA: TGCGCCAGCAGCTTGGAAGAGGGAGGGGAGACCCAGTACTTC. This encodes CASSLEEGGETQYF.

The chain combines TRBV7-9 with TRBJ2-1; 10 nucleotides agree with TRBD1. Germline trimming cut 4 bases from V and 7 bases from J; bases unmatched to any gene: 1. The germline V gene has CDR1 SEHNR and CDR2 FQNEAQ (reference sequence). The CDR3 has 13 residues. This chain's CDR3 is CASSSGQGNEQFF. The CDR3 DNA reads as TGTGCCAGCAGCTCGGGACAGGGGAATGAGCAGTTCTTC.

The chain has TRBV2 and TRBJ2-7, with D possibly being TRBD2 (6 bases). Trimming removed 10 bases at V and 0 bases at J, with 13 bases between. Germline assignment: CDR1 SNHLY and CDR2 FYNNEI. This CDR3 is 13 amino acids long. DNA for the CDR3: TGTGCCACGGTTTCGGGACTCTCCTACGAGCAGTACTTC. Translating gives CATVSGLSYEQYF. Variable domain in full (rest from reference TRBV2 and TRBJ2-7): EPEVTQTPSHQVTQMGQEVILRCVPISNHLYFYWYRQILGQKVEFLVSFYNNEISEKSEIFDDQFSVERPDGSNFTLKIRSTKLEDSAMYFCATVSGLSYEQYFGPGTRLTVT.

V gene TRBV29-1 combines with J gene TRBJ2-2; tentatively, D is TRBD2 (6 bases). This CDR3 region has 17 residues. Germline V gene data show CDR1 as SQVTM and CDR2 as ANQGSEA. V was trimmed by 4 bases and J by 1 base, leaving 19 bases between them. The CDR3 is CSVVEGQKVGNTGELFF. The CDR3 nucleotides read TGCAGCGTTGTGGAGGGCCAAAAGGTGGGGAACACCGGGGAGCTGTTTTTT.